This is a list of T cell receptor beta chains from one sample in a study of blood T cell repertoires in COVID-19. Sequenced by immunoSEQ multiplex PCR; TCRdb stores in-frame clones only, minus some. The sample lists about 250,000 clones; approximately 80% were seen once. The sample was peripheral blood. The receptors were sampled from a man at least 80 years old with acute or convalescent COVID-19. Both conserved end residues are part of each CDR3. A D gene is named only where the DNA matches it firmly. Clone size is shown for a subset of rows, as once, few, many or a class of expanded clone.

d_gene	len	v_gene	j_gene	abundance	CDR3nt	CDR3aa
TRBD1	15	TRBV18	TRBJ1-6	NA	TGTGCCAGCTCACCCCGACAGGGGGTTAATTCACCCCTCCACTTT	CASSPRQGVNSPLHF
TRBD1	15	TRBV5-4	TRBJ1-2	NA	TGTGCCAGCAACCGGGGACAGGGGCCACCCTATGGCTACACCTTC	CASNRGQGPPYGYTF
TRBD1	15	TRBV5-1	TRBJ2-5	NA	TGCGCCAGCAGCTGGAAGAGGGACAGTAGGGAGACCCAGTACTTC	CASSWKRDSRETQYF
TRBD1	13	TRBV19	TRBJ1-1	NA	TGTGCCAGTTGGGACAGTTCGAACACTGAAGCTTTCTTT	CASWDSSNTEAFF
TRBD2	17	TRBV4-2	TRBJ2-3	NA	TGTGCCAGCAGCCAAGTTCATAGCGGGGGGGACACAGATACGCAGTATTTT	CASSQVHSGGDTDTQYF
NA	14	TRBV7-8	TRBJ1-6	NA	TGTGCCAGCAGCTCGAGGACTTGGGGTTCACCCCTCCACTTT	CASSSRTWGSPLHF
NA	12	TRBV7-9	TRBJ2-3	once	TGTGCCAGCAGCCCCGAGACAGCGTTCAGGTATTTT	CASSPETAFRYF
NA	13	TRBV7-2	TRBJ1-2	NA	TGTGCCAGCAGCTTAAACATGGCCTATGGCTACACCTTC	CASSLNMAYGYTF
TRBD1	14	TRBV19	TRBJ2-7	NA	TGTGCCAGTAGTATCCCGGGACAGTTCTACGAGCAGTACTTC	CASSIPGQFYEQYF
NA	13	TRBV6-5	TRBJ2-1	few	TGTGCCAGCATAGTAACCTCTTCCAATGAGCAGTTCTTC	CASIVTSSNEQFF
TRBD2	15	TRBV3-1/TRBV3-2	TRBJ2-7	once	TGTGCCAGCAGCCAAGGGACTAGCGTCGCCTACGAGCAGTACTTC	CASSQGTSVAYEQYF
TRBD2	13	TRBV24-1	TRBJ2-3	NA	TGTGCCACCCGGGGTAGCGGGAGCGATACGCAGTATTTT	CATRGSGSDTQYF
NA	13	TRBV5-1	TRBJ2-7	once	TGCGCCAGCAGCTTGAGGCAGGACTACGAGCAGTACTTC	CASSLRQDYEQYF
TRBD1	13	TRBV2	TRBJ1-2	once	TGTGCCAGCGGGGGGACAGGGGGCTCTGGCTACACCTTC	CASGGTGGSGYTF
NA	17	TRBV7-8	TRBJ2-3	NA	TGTGCCAGCAGCCGAGGCGGGCCAGGGGAAAGGACAGATACGCAGTATTTT	CASSRGGPGERTDTQYF
TRBD1	15	TRBV6-6	TRBJ1-1	NA	TGTGCCAGCAGTTTCCCCGGGACAGGGAACACTGAAGCTTTCTTT	CASSFPGTGNTEAFF
TRBD1	14	TRBV28	TRBJ1-3	NA	TGTGCCAGCACCCCCCCGGACAGGGGAAACACCATATATTTT	CASTPPDRGNTIYF
NA	12	TRBV30	TRBJ1-4	NA	TGTGCCTGGAGTTGGGAGGGGGAAAAACTGTTTTTT	CAWSWEGEKLFF
NA	13	TRBV18	TRBJ1-1	NA	TGTGCCAGCCAGAAACAGGGGAACACTGAAGCTTTCTTT	CASQKQGNTEAFF
TRBD1	16	TRBV30	TRBJ1-6	few	TGTGCCTGGAGCGCACTCCCGGGACAGGTAACCCCGCTCCTCCACTTT	CAWSALPGQVTPLLHF
TRBD2	14	TRBV5-1	TRBJ2-5	NA	TGCGCCAGTACCTATAGCGGGTACCAAGAGACCCAGTACTTC	CASTYSGYQETQYF
NA	14	TRBV5-1	TRBJ2-2	NA	TGCGCCAGCAGCCCCGCGATGGTCACCGGGGAGCTGTTTTTT	CASSPAMVTGELFF
TRBD1	18	TRBV7-7	TRBJ2-2	NA	TGTGCCAGCAGCTTCAGTCAGGGGGCGATCCGAAACACCGGGGAGCTGTTTTTT	CASSFSQGAIRNTGELFF
NA	15	TRBV5-1	TRBJ2-1	NA	TGCGCCAGCAGCTTGAGAGCGACCACCTACAATGAGCAGTTCTTC	CASSLRATTYNEQFF
NA	16	TRBV29-1	TRBJ2-7	NA	TGCAGCGTTGTCGGCCAGGGAGGTACTTTGGGCTACGAGCAGTACTTC	CSVVGQGGTLGYEQYF
NA	16	TRBV27	TRBJ2-1	NA	TGTGCCAGCAGTTACAAGGCAGGTCGCCCCTACAATGAGCAGTTCTTC	CASSYKAGRPYNEQFF
NA	14	TRBV28	TRBJ2-1	NA	TGTGCCAGCAGTTTGGGGGGGCCCTACAATGAGCAGTTCTTC	CASSLGGPYNEQFF
NA	13	TRBV5-1	TRBJ2-3	NA	TGCGCCAGCACCGGAGGTAGCACAGATACGCAGTATTTT	CASTGGSTDTQYF
NA	13	TRBV24-1	TRBJ1-2	NA	TGTGCCACCAGTAGAACAGCTAACTATGGCTACACCTTC	CATSRTANYGYTF
TRBD2	16	TRBV14	TRBJ2-7	NA	TGTGCCAGCAGCCCACCCCCGTCGGGAGGATTTTACGAGCAGTACTTC	CASSPPPSGGFYEQYF
NA	15	TRBV10-3	TRBJ2-3	NA	TGTGCCATCAGACGAACAGACCTTAGCACAGATACGCAGTATTTT	CAIRRTDLSTDTQYF
TRBD1	16	TRBV3-1/TRBV3-2	TRBJ1-2	NA	TGTGCCAGCAGCCAAGTAGGCCCAACAGGGGGCGAGGGAAGGACCTTC	CASSQVGPTGGEGRTF
NA	16	TRBV6-1	TRBJ1-5	NA	TGTGCCAGCAGTGAAGCGTACAGAGTTAGCAATCAGCCCCAGCATTTT	CASSEAYRVSNQPQHF
NA	17	TRBV4-1	TRBJ1-2	few	TGCGCCAGCAGCCAAGGCCACTACGGGATAGGGAACTATGGCTACACCTTC	CASSQGHYGIGNYGYTF
NA	14	TRBV24-1	TRBJ1-3	NA	TGTGCCACCAGTGATTACAGGGCCGGAAACACCATATATTTT	CATSDYRAGNTIYF
NA	16	TRBV2	TRBJ1-3	NA	TGTGCCAGCAGCGACAGGACACCGAGCTCTGGAAACACCATATATTTT	CASSDRTPSSGNTIYF
NA	14	TRBV9	TRBJ2-1	NA	TGTGCCAGCAGCGTAGAGGCCAGGAACAATGAGCAGTTCTTC	CASSVEARNNEQFF
TRBD1	15	TRBV6-5	TRBJ1-2	NA	TGTGCCAGCAGTTTCCCGGGACAGGGAAGCTATGGCTACACCTTC	CASSFPGQGSYGYTF
TRBD2	16	TRBV19	TRBJ2-1	once	TGTGCCAGTAGTCGAAATCCGGGACTACTCTACAATGAGCAGTTCTTC	CASSRNPGLLYNEQFF